A single TCR beta chain is shown here with its context. These data originate in a study of CD8 T cells in Susac syndrome. For the study at large: Patients with Susac syndrome were therapy-naive, on corticosteroids, or on intravenous immunoglobulin alone at blood draw.

RNA, at about 0.45 to 1 ug, was reverse transcribed with random hexamers. The TCR beta CDR3 was amplified by immunoSEQ multiplex PCR across 54 Vbeta, 13 Jbeta. TCRdb reanalysed the immunoSEQ multiplex PCR reads using MiXCR and keeps one entry per CDR3 protein. Of tens of thousands of distinct CDR3 sequences listed, roughly 94% were seen once; the top ten hold about 0.28%. Germline CDR1 SGDLS, CDR2 YYNGEE. The V segment lost 4 bases and the J segment 7 bases; nucleotides outside the gene matches: 10. This CDR3 region has 14 residues. The TCR was taken from a human donor with Susac syndrome. The gene calls are TRBV9 and TRBJ2-5; 7 bases are shared with TRBD1. Sequences were obtained from CD4+ T cells from PBMCs. The CDR3 region has the DNA TGTGCCAGCAGCTCCACCGACAGGGACGGGACCCAGTACTTC. Translation: CASSSTDRDGTQYF.